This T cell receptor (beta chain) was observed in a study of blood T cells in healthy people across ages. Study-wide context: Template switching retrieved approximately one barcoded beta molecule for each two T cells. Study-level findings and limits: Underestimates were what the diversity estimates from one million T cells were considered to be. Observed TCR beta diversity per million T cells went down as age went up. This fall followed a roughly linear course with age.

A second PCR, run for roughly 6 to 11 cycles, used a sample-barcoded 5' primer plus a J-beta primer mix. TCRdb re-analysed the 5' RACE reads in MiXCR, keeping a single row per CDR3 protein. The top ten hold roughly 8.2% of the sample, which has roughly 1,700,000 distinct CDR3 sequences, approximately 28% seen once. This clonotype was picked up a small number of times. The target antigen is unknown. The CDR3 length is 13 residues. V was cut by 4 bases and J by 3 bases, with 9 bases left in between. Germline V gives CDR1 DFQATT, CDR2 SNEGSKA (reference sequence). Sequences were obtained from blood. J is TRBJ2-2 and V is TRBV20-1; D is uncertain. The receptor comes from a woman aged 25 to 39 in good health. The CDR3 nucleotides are TGCAGTGCTAATTATGGGGACACCGGGGAGCTGTTTTTT. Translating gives CSANYGDTGELFF.